Below are 32 T cell receptor beta chains sequenced from a single sample in a study of blood T cell repertoires in COVID-19. The data were produced by immunoSEQ multiplex PCR, yet TCRdb's version contains in-frame clones alone and is incomplete. The table lists over 200,000 clones, less than 90% of them singletons, with 1.5% to 2% in the top ten. Sample: peripheral blood. Source of these receptors: a man in his forties with active or convalescent COVID-19.

The chain links TRBV11-1 to TRBJ1-1; 8 nucleotides align to TRBD1. The CDR3 sequence is 13 residues long. Germline trimming cut 5 bases from V and 10 bases from J; bases unmatched to any gene: 9. Germline CDR1 reads SGHAT; CDR2 reads FQDESV (reference sequence). The CDR3: CASSRHRGSGAFF. For the CDR3, the DNA is TGTGCCAGCAGCCGCCACAGGGGGAGCGGAGCTTTCTTT.

This sequence joins TRBV7-9 and TRBJ2-1, with unresolved D. This CDR3 has 15 amino acids. Trimming pared 2 bases from V and 1 base from J, leaving 9 bases between. Per the germline V gene, CDR1 is SEHNR and CDR2 is FQNEAQ (reference sequence). The CDR3 protein is CASSLLELSYNEQFF. CDR3 coding DNA: TGTGCCAGCAGCTTATTAGAATTGTCCTACAATGAGCAGTTCTTC. The variable domain in full, completed from reference TRBV7-9 and TRBJ2-1, reads DTGVSQNPRHKITKRGQNVTFRCDPISEHNRLYWYRQTLGQGPEFLTYFQNEAQLEKSRLLSDRFSAERPKGSFSTLEIQRTEQGDSAMYLCASSLLELSYNEQFFGPGTRLTVL.

Worth noting for this clone: Other DNA sequences in this sample translate to the same CDR3. The V call is TRBV5-1, the J call TRBJ2-5; possibly TRBD2 for D (6 bases). Trimming took off 3 bases at V and 2 bases at J, with 11 bases between the two ends. CDR1 is SGHRS and CDR2 is YFSETQ in the germline V gene. The CDR3 sequence is 14 residues long. The CDR3 loop is CASSSGTSQETQYF. The CDR3, as DNA: TGCGCCAGCAGCTCCGGGACTTCACAAGAGACCCAGTACTTC.

The gene calls are TRBV7-9 and TRBJ1-3; D gene uncertain. The CDR3 is made up of 18 amino acids. CDR1 and CDR2 (germline): SEHNR, FQNEAQ (reference sequence). The V end lost 3 bases, the J end lost 0 bases, and 18 bases lay between the germline ends. The CDR3 reads CASSFFMGRVDSGNTIYF. CDR3 coding DNA: TGTGCCAGCAGCTTTTTCATGGGGAGGGTAGACTCTGGAAACACCATATATTTT.

J is TRBJ1-1 and V is TRBV14; 8 nucleotides align to TRBD1. There are 16 residues in the CDR3. V lost 4 bases to trimming and J lost 3 bases; unmatched junction nucleotides: 10. Germline CDR1 and CDR2: SGHDN and FVKESK. CDR3 amino acids: CASSPLELQGDTEAFF. The CDR3 bases are TGTGCCAGCAGCCCCTTAGAACTACAGGGGGACACTGAAGCTTTCTTT.

CDR3 nucleotides: TGCGCCAGCAGCTCGGGGTTAGCGGTGGTATATGAGACCCAGTACTTC. It encodes CASSSGLAVVYETQYF. The genes are TRBV5-1 and TRBJ2-5; D may be TRBD2 (6 bases). Per germline, CDR1 SGHRS and CDR2 YFSETQ. The CDR3 has 16 residues. Trimming took 3 bases from V and 5 from J, leaving 20 bases between them.

V gene TRBV7-3 combines with J gene TRBJ2-2; 9 bases fit TRBD1. This CDR3 region has 17 residues. The V gene's germline CDR1 is SGHTA and CDR2 FQGTGA. V shed 1 base, J shed 6 bases, and the junction held 9 bases outside the gene matches. The DNA of the CDR3 is TGTGCCAGCAGCTTAAAGATCGGACAGGGGCCCTCCGGGGAGCTGTTTTTT. Protein product: CASSLKIGQGPSGELFF.

The J gene is TRBJ1-2, the V gene TRBV7-2; 7 bases match TRBD1. V dropped 5 bases and J dropped 2; count of bases not matched to a gene: 5. The CDR3 runs 14 residues. Per the germline V gene, CDR1 is SGHTA and CDR2 is FQGNSA. The CDR3, as DNA: TGTGCCAGCAGCATTACAGGGGTCAACTATGGCTACACCTTC. This codes for CASSITGVNYGYTF. The full variable domain, in which reference TRBV7-2 and TRBJ1-2 provide the parts outside the CDR3, is GAGVSQSPSNKVTEKGKDVELRCDPISGHTALYWYRQSLGQGLEFLIYFQGNSAPDKSGLPSDRFSAERTGGSVSTLTIQRTQQEDSAVYLCASSITGVNYGYTFGSGTRLTVV.

The V call is TRBV7-2, the J call TRBJ2-5; the D gene is possibly TRBD2 (6 bases). The V end was cut by 5 bases, the J end by 1 base, with 14 bases between. Germline V gives CDR1 SGHTA, CDR2 FQGNSA. The CDR3 runs to 15 residues. This CDR3 is CASSVYGTPQETQYF. The CDR3 region has the DNA TGTGCCAGCAGCGTCTACGGGACTCCCCAAGAGACCCAGTACTTC.

This clone was observed a single time. This rearrangement joins TRBV12-3 or TRBV12-4 to TRBJ2-6, with TRBD2 as a possible D gene (5 bases). This CDR3 region has 13 residues. Deletions cut 9 bases from V and 0 bases from J, with 6 bases between. CDR3 in amino acids: CASDYSGANVLTF. The CDR3 DNA reads TGTGCCAGTGACTACTCTGGGGCCAACGTCCTGACTTTC.

The chain employs TRBV14 and TRBJ2-3, with 7 bases matching TRBD2. CDR1 SGHDN and CDR2 FVKESK come from the germline V gene. V lost 8 bases to trimming and J lost 0 bases; unmatched junction nucleotides: 8. The CDR3 is 15 residues long. CDR3 nucleotides: TGTGCCAGCTGGGCCGGGAGGCGTAGCACAGATACGCAGTATTTT. Translated, it gives CASWAGRRSTDTQYF.

The V and J genes are TRBV18 and TRBJ1-5, with 8 bases lining up with TRBD1. CDR3 length: 13 amino acids. V was clipped by 3 bases and J by 5 bases; unmatched bases: 0. CDR1 and CDR2 (germline): KGHSH, LQKENI. CDR3 loop: CASSPTGDQPQHF. The CDR3 DNA reads as TGTGCCAGCTCACCGACAGGGGATCAGCCCCAGCATTTT.

The gene calls are TRBV28 and TRBJ1-2; D uncertain. In germline, CDR1 is MDHEN, CDR2 SYDVKM. The CDR3 is made up of 15 amino acids. The germline V and J ends were trimmed by 6 bases and 3 bases, with 17 bases remaining between them. DNA of the CDR3: TGTGCCAGCAGCCCCAGGCTCGGGGAGTACTATGGCTACACCTTC. It codes for CASSPRLGEYYGYTF.

The rearrangement joins TRBV10-2 to TRBJ2-5; TRBD2 agrees at 7 bases. V lost 5 bases and J lost 5; bases outside the gene matches: 5. Germline V CDR1 and CDR2: WSHSY, SAAADI. The CDR3 contains 13 residues. CDR3 bases: TGCGCCAGCAGTCGACTAGCAGGGGAGACCCAGTACTTC. Protein sequence: CASSRLAGETQYF.

The rearrangement uses TRBV19 and TRBJ2-7; 10 nucleotides align to TRBD2. CDR1 is LNHDA and CDR2 is SQIVND in the germline V gene (reference sequence). The CDR3 runs to 17 residues. J lost 2 bases, V lost 0 bases, and 7 bases had no gene match. The CDR3 sequence: CASSIDWGTSATYEQYF. Here the CDR3 DNA reads TGTGCCAGTAGTATAGATTGGGGGACTAGCGCGACCTACGAGCAGTACTTC.

The genes are TRBV29-1 and TRBJ1-1; D gene unclear. CDR3 length equals 14 residues. Germline V gene lookup returns CDR1 SQVTM and CDR2 ANQGSEA. V was trimmed by 8 bases and J by 2 bases, leaving 18 bases between them. The chain's CDR3 is CSQTTGFLNTEAFF. In nucleotides, the CDR3 is TGCAGCCAAACGACGGGATTCCTTAACACTGAAGCTTTCTTT.

The gene calls are TRBV7-9 and TRBJ1-1; D is undetermined. CDR1 and CDR2 from the germline V gene are SEHNR and FQNEAQ (reference sequence). The germline V and J ends were trimmed by 5 bases and 6 bases, with 16 bases remaining between them. CDR3 length: 14 amino acids. The CDR3 here is CASSLARVAPEAFF. CDR3 in DNA: TGTGCCAGCAGCCTGGCGAGGGTAGCGCCTGAAGCTTTCTTT.

The rearrangement joins TRBV18 to TRBJ1-2; unclear D gene. This CDR3 spans 14 amino acids. Trimming removed 4 bases at V and 1 base at J, with 10 bases between. CDR1 is KGHSH, CDR2 LQKENI, per germline. CDR3 protein: CASSRSRSNYGYTF. DNA of the CDR3: TGTGCCAGCTCACGGTCCAGAAGTAACTATGGCTACACCTTC.

The genes are TRBV28 and TRBJ2-1; unclear D gene. This CDR3 contains 14 residues. CDR1 MDHEN and CDR2 SYDVKM come from the germline V gene. V was clipped by 4 bases and J by 2 bases, with 9 bases between them. The CDR3 nucleotides read TGTGCCAGCAGTTCGTATAAAACCTACAATGAGCAGTTCTTC. Its protein is CASSSYKTYNEQFF.

The chain recombines TRBV27 with TRBJ2-2; 9 bases map to TRBD1. Germline values: CDR1 MNHEY, CDR2 SMNVEV (reference sequence). J was trimmed by 4 bases and V by 6 bases; bases with no gene match: 6. There are 15 residues in the CDR3. This CDR3 is CASRRTGVGTGELFF. DNA of the CDR3: TGTGCCAGCAGACGGACAGGGGTGGGCACCGGGGAGCTGTTTTTT.

This rearrangement joins TRBV5-1 to TRBJ1-2; 11 bases are shared with TRBD1. Germline V CDR1 and CDR2: SGHRS, YFSETQ. The CDR3 has 16 amino acids. Trimming removed 4 bases from V and 4 bases from J; junction bases left unmatched: 9. The CDR3 DNA follows: TGCGCCAGCAGCCCGGCGGGACAGGGGGGGTTCTATGGCTACACCTTC. Residues: CASSPAGQGGFYGYTF.

The J gene is TRBJ2-1, the V gene TRBV11-3; TRBD2 agrees at 10 bases. The CDR3 is 16 amino acids. The V gene's germline CDR1 is SGHNT and CDR2 YENEEA. V was pared by 5 bases and J by 1 base, with 5 bases of the junction left unmatched. The CDR3 sequence is CASSPQRGGSYNEQFF. CDR3 DNA sequence: TGTGCCAGCAGCCCCCAGCGGGGGGGATCCTACAATGAGCAGTTCTTC.

This clone was observed once. The V call is TRBV28, the J call TRBJ2-7, with TRBD2 matching 12 bases. The CDR3 contains 21 residues. J lost 6 bases, V lost 4 bases, and 25 bases had no gene match. Germline CDR1 is MDHEN and CDR2 is SYDVKM. This CDR3 reads CASSSPLTSGRLAVGSSEQYF. The CDR3 DNA is TGTGCCAGCAGTTCACCCCTGACTAGCGGGAGATTGGCGGTGGGGAGTTCCGAGCAGTACTTC.

To note about this clone: A read error may produce the germline difference seen at one junction end. The chain has TRBV7-9 and TRBJ1-2; D gene unclear. This CDR3 contains 11 residues. Germline V CDR1 and CDR2: SEHNR, FQNEAQ (reference sequence). The chain's CDR3 is CASSFSGVDIF. CDR3 DNA: TGTGCCAGCAGCTTTAGCGGGGTGGATATATTC.

The chain uses TRBV2 and TRBJ2-7; 9 positions match TRBD1. This CDR3 spans 14 amino acids. With V trimmed by 8 bases and J by 3 bases, 8 bases remained unmatched. Germline V gives CDR1 SNHLY, CDR2 FYNNEI. CDR3 DNA sequence: TGTGCCAGCGAGGGGGACAGGGTACTCTACGAGCAGTACTTC. Translating it yields CASEGDRVLYEQYF.

The V gene is TRBV4-1, the J gene TRBJ2-7; no clear D gene. CDR3 length: 17 residues. The germline V and J ends were trimmed by 1 base and 2 bases, with 18 bases remaining between them. Germline V lookup: CDR1 MGHRA, CDR2 YSYEKL. CDR3 sequence (DNA): TGCGCCAGCAGCCAAGTCATTGAGACGAAGCGCCCCTACGAGCAGTACTTC. The encoded protein is CASSQVIETKRPYEQYF.

CDR3 sequence reads: CASSPGTLSSYNEQFF. The CDR3 coding sequence is TGTGCCAGCAGCCCGGGTACTTTGAGCTCCTACAATGAGCAGTTCTTC. V and J are TRBV11-2 and TRBJ2-1; D not certain. Per germline, CDR1 SGHAT and CDR2 FQNNGV. Trimming left V 5 bases short and J 0 bases short, with 14 bases between. This CDR3 contains 16 residues. Combining the CDR3 with reference TRBV11-2 and TRBJ2-1 gives the whole variable domain EAGVAQSPRYKIIEKRQSVAFWCNPISGHATLYWYQQILGQGPKLLIQFQNNGVVDDSQLPKDRFSAERLKGVDSTLKIQPAKLEDSAVYLCASSPGTLSSYNEQFFGPGTRLTVL.

This sequence joins TRBV9 and TRBJ2-3; D is perhaps TRBD1 (5 bases). Deletions cut 3 bases from V and 4 bases from J, with 9 bases between. The CDR3 is 13 amino acids. Germline V gene lookup returns CDR1 SGDLS and CDR2 YYNGEE. For the CDR3, the DNA is TGTGCCAGCAGCGCGATAGGGGCAGATACGCAGTATTTT. This codes for CASSAIGADTQYF.

This chain links TRBV19 with TRBJ1-5; TRBD1 agrees at 10 bases. The CDR3 has 15 residues. With V trimmed by 5 bases and J by 2 bases, 3 bases remained unmatched. Germline CDR1 and CDR2: LNHDA and SQIVND (reference sequence). CDR3 DNA sequence: TGTGCCAGTAGTTCCGGGACAGGGGGCAATCAGCCCCAGCATTTT. Its protein is CASSSGTGGNQPQHF.

This clone was seen only a few times. This chain links TRBV24-1 with TRBJ2-3; perhaps TRBD1 as D (5 bases). The V end was cut by 11 bases, the J end by 6 bases, with 11 bases between. The germline V gene has CDR1 KGHDR and CDR2 SFDVKD. The CDR3 runs to 11 residues. The CDR3 is CAIRRQDTQYF. The CDR3 DNA follows: TGTGCCATCCGTAGACAGGATACGCAGTATTTT.

J is TRBJ1-2 and V is TRBV28, with D perhaps TRBD1 (5 bases). The CDR3 has 12 residues. Trimming pared 3 bases from V and 8 bases from J, leaving 10 bases between. In germline, CDR1 is MDHEN, CDR2 SYDVKM. DNA of the CDR3: TGTGCCAGCAGTTTGGGACTGGCGGGCTACACCTTC. This gives the protein CASSLGLAGYTF.

A note on this clone: Other DNA sequences within the sample encode an identical CDR3. The V and J genes are TRBV7-2 and TRBJ2-7, with D tentatively TRBD2 (6 bases). CDR1 is SGHTA and CDR2 is FQGNSA in the germline V gene. The CDR3 runs 13 residues. Trimming took off 0 bases at V and 3 bases at J, with 6 bases between the two ends. The CDR3 coding sequence is TGTGCCAGCAGCTTAGCGGGGGGCTACGAGCAGTACTTC. Protein: CASSLAGGYEQYF.